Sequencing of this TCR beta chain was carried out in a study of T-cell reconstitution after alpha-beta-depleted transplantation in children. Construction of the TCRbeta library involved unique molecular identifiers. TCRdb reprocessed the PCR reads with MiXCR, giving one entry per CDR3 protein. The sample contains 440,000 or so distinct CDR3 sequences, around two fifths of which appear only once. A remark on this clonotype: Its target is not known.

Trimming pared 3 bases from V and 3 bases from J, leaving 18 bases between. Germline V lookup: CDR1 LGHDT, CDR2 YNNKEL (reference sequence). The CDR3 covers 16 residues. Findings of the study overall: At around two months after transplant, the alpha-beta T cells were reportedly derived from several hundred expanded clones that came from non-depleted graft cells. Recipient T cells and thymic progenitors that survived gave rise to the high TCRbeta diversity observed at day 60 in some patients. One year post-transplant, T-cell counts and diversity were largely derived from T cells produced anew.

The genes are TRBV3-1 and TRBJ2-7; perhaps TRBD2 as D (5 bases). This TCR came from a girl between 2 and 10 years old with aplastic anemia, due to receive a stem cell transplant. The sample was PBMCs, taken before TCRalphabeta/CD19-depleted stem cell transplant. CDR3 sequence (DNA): TGTGCCAGCAGCCACCGCCGGGAAGGCAGGAACTACGAGCAGTACTTC. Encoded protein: CASSHRREGRNYEQYF.